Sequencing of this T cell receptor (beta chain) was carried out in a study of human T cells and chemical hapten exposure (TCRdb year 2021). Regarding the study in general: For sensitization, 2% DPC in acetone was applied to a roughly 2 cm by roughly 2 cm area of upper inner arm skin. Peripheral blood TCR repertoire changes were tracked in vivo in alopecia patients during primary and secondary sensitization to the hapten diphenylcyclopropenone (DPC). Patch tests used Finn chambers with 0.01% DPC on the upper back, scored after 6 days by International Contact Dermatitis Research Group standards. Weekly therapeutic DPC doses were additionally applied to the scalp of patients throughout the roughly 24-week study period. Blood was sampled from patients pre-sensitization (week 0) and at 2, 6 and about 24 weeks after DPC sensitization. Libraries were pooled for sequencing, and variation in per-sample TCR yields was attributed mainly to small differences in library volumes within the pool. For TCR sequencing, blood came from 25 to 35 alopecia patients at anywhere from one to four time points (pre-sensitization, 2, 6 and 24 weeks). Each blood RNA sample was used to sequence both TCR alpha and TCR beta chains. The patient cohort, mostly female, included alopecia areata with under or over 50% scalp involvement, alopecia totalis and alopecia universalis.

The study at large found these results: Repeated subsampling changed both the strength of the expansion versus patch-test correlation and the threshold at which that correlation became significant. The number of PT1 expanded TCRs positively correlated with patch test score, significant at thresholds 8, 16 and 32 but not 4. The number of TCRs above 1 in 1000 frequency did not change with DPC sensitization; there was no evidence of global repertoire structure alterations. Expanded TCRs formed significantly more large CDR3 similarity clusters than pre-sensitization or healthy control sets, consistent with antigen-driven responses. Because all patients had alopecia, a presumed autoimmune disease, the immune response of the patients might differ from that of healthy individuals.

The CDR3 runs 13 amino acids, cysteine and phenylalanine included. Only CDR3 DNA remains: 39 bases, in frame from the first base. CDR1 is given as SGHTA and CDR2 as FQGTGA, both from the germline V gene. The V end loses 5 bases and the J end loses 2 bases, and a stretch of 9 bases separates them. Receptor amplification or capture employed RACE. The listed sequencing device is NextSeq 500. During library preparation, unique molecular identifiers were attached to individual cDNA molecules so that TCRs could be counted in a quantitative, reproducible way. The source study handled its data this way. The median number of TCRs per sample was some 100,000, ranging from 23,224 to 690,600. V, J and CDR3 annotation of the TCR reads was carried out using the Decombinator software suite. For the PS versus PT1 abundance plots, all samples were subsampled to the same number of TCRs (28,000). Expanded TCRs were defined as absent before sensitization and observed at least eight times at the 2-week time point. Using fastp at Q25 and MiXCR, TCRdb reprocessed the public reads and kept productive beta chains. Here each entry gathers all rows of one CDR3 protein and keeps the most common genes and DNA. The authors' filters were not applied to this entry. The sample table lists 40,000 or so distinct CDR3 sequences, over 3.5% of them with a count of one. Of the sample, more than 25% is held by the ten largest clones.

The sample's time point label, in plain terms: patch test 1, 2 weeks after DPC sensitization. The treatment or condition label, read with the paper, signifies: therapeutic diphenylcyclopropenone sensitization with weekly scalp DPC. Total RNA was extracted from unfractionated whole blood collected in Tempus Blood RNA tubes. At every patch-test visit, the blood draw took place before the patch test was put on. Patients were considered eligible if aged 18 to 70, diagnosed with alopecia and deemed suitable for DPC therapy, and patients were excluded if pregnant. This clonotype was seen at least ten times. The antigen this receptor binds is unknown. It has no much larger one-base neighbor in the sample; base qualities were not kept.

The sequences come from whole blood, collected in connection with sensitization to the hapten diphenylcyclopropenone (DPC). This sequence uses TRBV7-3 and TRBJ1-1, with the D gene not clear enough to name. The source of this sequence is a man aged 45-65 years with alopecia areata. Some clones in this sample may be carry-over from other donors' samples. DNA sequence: TGTGCCAGCAGCCTTCGGAGAAACACTGAAGCTTTCTTT. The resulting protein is CASSLRRNTEAFF.